This T cell receptor (beta chain) was sequenced in a study of T cells expressing NK-cell markers. Study context: The authors sequenced eight donors, of whom seven were HCMV-seropositive and one was seronegative.

5'RACE template switching built TCR beta cDNA with unique molecular identifiers. TCRdb re-called the 5' RACE reads and catalogs CDR3 proteins one per entry, DNA excluded. The table lists roughly 420,000 distinct CDR3 sequences. Findings and caveats of the study: The study found dominant NKG2C+ clonotypes at about 1.0-8% of CD8+ T cells in roughly six donors.

The CDR3 sequence is 17 residues long. As concerns this clonotype: Its antigen is unidentified.

The receptor was derived from a woman between 18 and 69 years old in good health. V and J are TRBV12-3 or TRBV12-4 and TRBJ2-2; the D gene TCRdb calls, TRBD2, cannot be checked with no DNA. Sequences were obtained from blood T cells: a sorted CD56 or NKG2C T cell subset, CD4+ or CD8+ T cells, or bulk PBMC T cells (not recorded which). CDR3: CASSSTAGLEVSGELFF.